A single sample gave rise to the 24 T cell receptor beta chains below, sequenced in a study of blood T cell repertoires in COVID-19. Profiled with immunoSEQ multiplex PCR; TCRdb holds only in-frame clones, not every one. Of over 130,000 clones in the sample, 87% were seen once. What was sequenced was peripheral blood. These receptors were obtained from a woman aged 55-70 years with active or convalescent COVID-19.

This CDR3 reads CASSALADTEAFF. DNA for the CDR3: TGTGCCAGCAGTGCGTTGGCGGACACTGAAGCTTTCTTT. The chain couples TRBV6-4 to TRBJ1-1; D uncertain. Germline V gives CDR1 MRHNA, CDR2 SNTAGT. Trimming shortened V by 4 bases and J by 3 bases, and 9 bases separated the two germline ends. This CDR3 is 13 amino acids long.

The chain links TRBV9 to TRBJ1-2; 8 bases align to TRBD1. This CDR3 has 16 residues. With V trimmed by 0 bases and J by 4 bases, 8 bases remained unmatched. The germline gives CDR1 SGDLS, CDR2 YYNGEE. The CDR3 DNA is TGTGCCAGCAGCGTAGATCCAGGGGGCTTGGCCTATGGCTACACCTTC. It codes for CASSVDPGGLAYGYTF.

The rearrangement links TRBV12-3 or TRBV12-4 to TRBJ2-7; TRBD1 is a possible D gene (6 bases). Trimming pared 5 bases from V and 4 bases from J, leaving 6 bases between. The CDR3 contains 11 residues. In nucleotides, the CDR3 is TGTGCCAGCAGTACAGGGTACGAGCAGTACTTC. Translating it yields CASSTGYEQYF.

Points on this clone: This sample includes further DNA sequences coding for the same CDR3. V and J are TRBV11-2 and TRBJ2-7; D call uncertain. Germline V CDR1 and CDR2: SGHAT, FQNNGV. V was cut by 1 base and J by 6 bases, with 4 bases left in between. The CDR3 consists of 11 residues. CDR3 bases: TGTGCCAGCAGCTTAGCCCTCGAGCAGTACTTC. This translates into CASSLALEQYF. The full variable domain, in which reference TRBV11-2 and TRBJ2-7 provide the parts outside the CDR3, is EAGVAQSPRYKIIEKRQSVAFWCNPISGHATLYWYQQILGQGPKLLIQFQNNGVVDDSQLPKDRFSAERLKGVDSTLKIQPAKLEDSAVYLCASSLALEQYFGPGTRLTVT.

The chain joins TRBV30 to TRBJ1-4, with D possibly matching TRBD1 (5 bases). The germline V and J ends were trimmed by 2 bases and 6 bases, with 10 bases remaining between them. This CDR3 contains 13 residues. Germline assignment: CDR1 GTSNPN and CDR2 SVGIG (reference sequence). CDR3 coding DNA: TGTGCCTGGAGTCTACAGGCCGATGAAAAACTGTTTTTT. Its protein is CAWSLQADEKLFF.

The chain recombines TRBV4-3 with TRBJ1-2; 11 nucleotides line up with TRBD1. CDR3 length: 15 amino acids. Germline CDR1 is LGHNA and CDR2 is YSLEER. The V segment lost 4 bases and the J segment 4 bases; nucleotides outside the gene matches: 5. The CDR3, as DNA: TGCGCCAGCAGCCTCGGGACAGGGGGAGGCTATGGCTACACCTTC. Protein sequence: CASSLGTGGGYGYTF.

CDR3 region: CATSDGSTDTQYF. The CDR3 DNA sequence: TGTGCCACCAGTGACGGGTCCACAGATACGCAGTATTTT. The chain employs TRBV24-1 and TRBJ2-3; D unclear. V lost 4 bases, J lost 2 bases, and 6 bases lay in between. The CDR3 consists of 13 residues. Per the germline V gene, CDR1 is KGHDR and CDR2 is SFDVKD.

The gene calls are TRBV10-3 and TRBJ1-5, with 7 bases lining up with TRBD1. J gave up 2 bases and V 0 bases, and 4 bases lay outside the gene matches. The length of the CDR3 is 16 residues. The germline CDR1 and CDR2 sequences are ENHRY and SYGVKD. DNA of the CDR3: TGTGCCATCAGTGAGTCGAAGGGGACAGGCAATCAGCCCCAGCATTTT. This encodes CAISESKGTGNQPQHF.

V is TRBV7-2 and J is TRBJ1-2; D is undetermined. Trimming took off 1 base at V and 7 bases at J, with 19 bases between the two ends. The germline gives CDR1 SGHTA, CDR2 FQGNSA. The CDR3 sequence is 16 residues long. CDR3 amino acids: CASSLEFFGALGGYTF. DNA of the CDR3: TGTGCCAGCAGCTTAGAGTTTTTTGGAGCCTTGGGTGGCTACACCTTC.

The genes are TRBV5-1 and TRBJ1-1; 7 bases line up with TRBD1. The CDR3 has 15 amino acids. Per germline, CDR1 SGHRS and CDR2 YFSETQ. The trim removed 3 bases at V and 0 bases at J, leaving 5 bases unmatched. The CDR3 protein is CASSYQTGLNTEAFF. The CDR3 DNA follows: TGCGCCAGCAGCTACCAGACAGGGCTGAACACTGAAGCTTTCTTT.

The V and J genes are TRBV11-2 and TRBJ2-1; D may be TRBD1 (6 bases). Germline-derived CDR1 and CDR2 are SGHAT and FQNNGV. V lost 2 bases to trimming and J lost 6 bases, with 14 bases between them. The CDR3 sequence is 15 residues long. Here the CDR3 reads CASSLLQGSRNEQFF. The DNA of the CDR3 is TGTGCCAGCAGCTTACTACAGGGAAGCCGCAATGAGCAGTTCTTC. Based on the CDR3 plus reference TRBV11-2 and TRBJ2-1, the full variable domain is EAGVAQSPRYKIIEKRQSVAFWCNPISGHATLYWYQQILGQGPKLLIQFQNNGVVDDSQLPKDRFSAERLKGVDSTLKIQPAKLEDSAVYLCASSLLQGSRNEQFFGPGTRLTVL.

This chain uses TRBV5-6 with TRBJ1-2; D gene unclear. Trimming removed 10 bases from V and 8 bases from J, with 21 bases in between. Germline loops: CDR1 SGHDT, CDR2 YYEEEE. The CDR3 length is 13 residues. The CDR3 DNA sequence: TGTGCCGGGAGGCCCCGGGCCTCGTCCGGCTACACCTTC. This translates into CAGRPRASSGYTF. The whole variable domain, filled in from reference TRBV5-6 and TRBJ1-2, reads DAGVTQSPTHLIKTRGQQVTLRCSPKSGHDTVSWYQQALGQGPQFIFQYYEEEERQRGNFPDRFSGHQFPNYSSELNVNALLLGDSALYLCAGRPRASSGYTFGSGTRLTVV.

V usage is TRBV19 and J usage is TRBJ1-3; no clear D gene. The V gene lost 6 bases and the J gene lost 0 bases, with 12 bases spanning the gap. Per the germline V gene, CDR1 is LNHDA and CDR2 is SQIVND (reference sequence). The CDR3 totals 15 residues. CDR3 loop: CASRFSGHSGNTIYF. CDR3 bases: TGTGCCAGTAGATTTTCGGGTCACTCTGGAAACACCATATATTTT.

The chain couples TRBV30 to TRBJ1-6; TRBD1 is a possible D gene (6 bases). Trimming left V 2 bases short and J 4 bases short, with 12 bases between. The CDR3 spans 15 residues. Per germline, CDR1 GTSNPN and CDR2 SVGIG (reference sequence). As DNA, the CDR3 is TGTGCCTGGAGTCTACCAGGGGCTTATAATTCACCCCTCCACTTT. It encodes CAWSLPGAYNSPLHF. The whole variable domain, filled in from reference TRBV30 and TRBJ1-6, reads SQTIHQWPATLVQPVGSPLSLECTVEGTSNPNLYWYRQAAGRGLQLLFYSVGIGQISSEVPQNLSASRPQDRQFILSSKKLLLSDSGFYLCAWSLPGAYNSPLHFGNGTRLTVT.

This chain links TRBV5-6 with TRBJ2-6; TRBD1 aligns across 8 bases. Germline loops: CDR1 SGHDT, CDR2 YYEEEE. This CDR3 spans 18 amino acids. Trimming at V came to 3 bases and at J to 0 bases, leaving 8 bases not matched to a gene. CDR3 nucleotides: TGTGCCAGCAGCTCCTGGGGACAGGCGATCTCTGGGGCCAACGTCCTGACTTTC. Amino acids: CASSSWGQAISGANVLTF.

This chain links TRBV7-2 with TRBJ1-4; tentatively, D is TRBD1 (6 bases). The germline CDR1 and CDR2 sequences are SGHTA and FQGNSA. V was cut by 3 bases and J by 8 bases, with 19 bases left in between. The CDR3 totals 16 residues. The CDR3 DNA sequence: TGTGCCAGCAGCTTGGGTCGGACAGCGGAGTTCGAAAAACTGTTTTTT. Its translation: CASSLGRTAEFEKLFF.

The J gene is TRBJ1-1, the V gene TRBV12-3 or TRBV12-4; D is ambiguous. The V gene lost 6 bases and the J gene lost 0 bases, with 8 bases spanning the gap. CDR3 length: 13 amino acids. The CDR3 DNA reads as TGTGCCAGCAGCGTACAGTTGAACACTGAAGCTTTCTTT. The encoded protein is CASSVQLNTEAFF.

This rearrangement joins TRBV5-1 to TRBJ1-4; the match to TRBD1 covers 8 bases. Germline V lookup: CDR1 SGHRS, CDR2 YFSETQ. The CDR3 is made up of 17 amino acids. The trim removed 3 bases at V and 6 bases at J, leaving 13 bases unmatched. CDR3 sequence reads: CASSYGQGIGNYEKLFF. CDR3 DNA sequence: TGCGCCAGCAGCTACGGACAGGGAATTGGCAATTATGAAAAACTGTTTTTT.

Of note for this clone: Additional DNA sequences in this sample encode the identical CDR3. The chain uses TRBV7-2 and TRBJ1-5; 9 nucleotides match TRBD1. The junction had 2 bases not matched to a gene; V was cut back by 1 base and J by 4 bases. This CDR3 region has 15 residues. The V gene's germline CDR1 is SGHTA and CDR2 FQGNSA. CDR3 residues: CASSLGGTGNQPQHF. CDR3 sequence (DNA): TGTGCCAGCAGCTTAGGGGGGACAGGGAATCAGCCCCAGCATTTT.

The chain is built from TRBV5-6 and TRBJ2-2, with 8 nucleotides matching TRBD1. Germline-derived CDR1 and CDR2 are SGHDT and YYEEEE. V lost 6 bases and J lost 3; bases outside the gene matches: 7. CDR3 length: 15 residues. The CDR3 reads CASTYSTGDTGELFF. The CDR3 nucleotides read TGTGCCAGCACGTACTCGACAGGGGACACCGGGGAGCTGTTTTTT.

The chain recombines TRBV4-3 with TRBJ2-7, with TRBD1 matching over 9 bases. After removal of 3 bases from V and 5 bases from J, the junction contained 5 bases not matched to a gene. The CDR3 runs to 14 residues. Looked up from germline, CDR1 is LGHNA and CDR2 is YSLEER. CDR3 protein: CASSQTTGGDEQYF. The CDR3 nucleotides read TGCGCCAGCAGCCAGACGACAGGGGGAGACGAGCAGTACTTC.

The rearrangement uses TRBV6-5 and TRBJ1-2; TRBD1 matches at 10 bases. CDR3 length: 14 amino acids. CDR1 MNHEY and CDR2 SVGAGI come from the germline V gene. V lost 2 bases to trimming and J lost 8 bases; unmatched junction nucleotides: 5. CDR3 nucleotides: TGTGCCAGCAGTTACGGACAGGGGGGGGGCGGCTACACCTTC. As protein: CASSYGQGGGGYTF.

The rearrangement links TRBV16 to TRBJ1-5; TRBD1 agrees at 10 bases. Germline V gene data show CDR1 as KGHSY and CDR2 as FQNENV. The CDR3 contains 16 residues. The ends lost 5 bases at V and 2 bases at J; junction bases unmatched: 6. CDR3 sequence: CASSSLTGGGNQPQHF. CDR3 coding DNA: TGTGCCAGCAGCTCATTGACAGGGGGCGGCAATCAGCCCCAGCATTTT.

CDR3 coding DNA: TGTGCCAACTCCCGGGGGACAGGCGGCACAGATACGCAGTATTTT. Translation gives CANSRGTGGTDTQYF. The gene calls are TRBV2 and TRBJ2-3; TRBD1 matches 8 bases. The V gene end was trimmed by 10 bases and the J gene end by 1 base; junction bases not matched to a gene: 10. The length of the CDR3 is 15 residues. Germline values: CDR1 SNHLY, CDR2 FYNNEI.